This T cell receptor beta chain was found in a study of blood T cell repertoires in COVID-19. Clones were sequenced by immunoSEQ multiplex PCR, and TCRdb holds only the in-frame ones, with some missing. In the table there are 350,000 or so clones, 80% to 95% of which are singletons. Cohorts were based on clinical histories the participants reported. The CDR3 has 14 residues. The germline gives CDR1 SGHTA, CDR2 FQGNSA. Trimming left V 1 base short and J 4 bases short, with 10 bases between. The chain joins TRBV7-2 to TRBJ2-5, with D possibly matching TRBD1 (5 bases). This sequence originates from a woman aged 25 to 39 who had recovered from COVID-19. Sequenced: PBMCs or T cells enriched from blood (not recorded which). CDR3 coding DNA: TGTGCCAGCAGCTTAGGGTTGGGGCCAGAGACCCAGTACTTC. The encoded protein is CASSLGLGPETQYF.